This T cell receptor beta chain was sequenced for a study of cytomegalovirus exposure and HLA in healthy donors. It was with 60 Vbeta and 13 Jbeta primers that the PCR ran. TCRdb's table, derived via immunoSEQ multiplex PCR, lists solely in-frame clones and lacks some. The sample lists roughly 180,000 clones; roughly 80% were seen once. The CDR3 length is 17 residues. The V segment lost 0 bases and the J segment 3 bases; nucleotides outside the gene matches: 9. Germline CDR1 is SGDLS and CDR2 is YYNGEE. The specimen was PBMCs. V and J are TRBV9 and TRBJ2-5; 9 nucleotides agree with TRBD2. The sequence came from a young man in good health and CMV-seronegative. CDR3 loop: CASSVGLAGDLKETQYF. As DNA, the CDR3 is TGTGCCAGCAGCGTAGGCTTAGCGGGGGACCTGAAAGAGACCCAGTACTTC.